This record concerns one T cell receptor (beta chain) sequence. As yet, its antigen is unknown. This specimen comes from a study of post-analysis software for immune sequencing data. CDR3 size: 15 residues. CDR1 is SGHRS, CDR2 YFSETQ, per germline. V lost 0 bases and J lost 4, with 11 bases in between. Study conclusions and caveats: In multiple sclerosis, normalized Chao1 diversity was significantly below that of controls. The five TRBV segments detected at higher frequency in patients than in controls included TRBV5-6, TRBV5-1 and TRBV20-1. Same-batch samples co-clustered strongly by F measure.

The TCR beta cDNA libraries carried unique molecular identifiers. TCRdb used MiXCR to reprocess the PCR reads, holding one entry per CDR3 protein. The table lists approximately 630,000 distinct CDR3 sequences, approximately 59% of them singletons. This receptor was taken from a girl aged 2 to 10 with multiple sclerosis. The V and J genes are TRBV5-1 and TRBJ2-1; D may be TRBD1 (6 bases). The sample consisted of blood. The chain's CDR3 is CASSLDGGDYNEQFF. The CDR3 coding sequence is TGCGCCAGCAGCTTGGATGGGGGCGATTACAATGAGCAGTTCTTC.